The 5 T cell receptor beta chains in this list originate from one sample, sequenced in a study of technical replicates of blood from several donors. Libraries were prepared by immunoSEQ multiplex PCR; TCRdb keeps only in-frame clonotypes and omits some of them. In the table there are around 62,000 clones, 95% to 98% of which are singletons. Specimen: T cells isolated from PBMCs. The receptors were sampled from a human donor in good health.

The genes are TRBV7-8 and TRBJ2-7; 9 positions agree with TRBD2. The junction had 11 bases not matched to a gene; V was cut back by 5 bases and J by 3 bases. Germline values: CDR1 SGHVS, CDR2 FQNEAQ. The CDR3 totals 16 residues. The CDR3 here is CASSVGAGGAVYEQYF. The CDR3 DNA sequence: TGTGCCAGCAGCGTCGGAGCGGGGGGCGCCGTCTACGAGCAGTACTTC.

CDR3 nucleotide sequence: TGTGCCAGCAGCGGGGGACAGGGGTCCAACACCGGGGAGCTGTTTTTT. It encodes CASSGGQGSNTGELFF. The rearrangement uses TRBV5-4 and TRBJ2-2, with 10 bases matching TRBD1. Germline CDR1 is SGHNT and CDR2 is YYREEE (reference sequence). V lost 4 bases and J lost 2; bases outside the gene matches: 5. The CDR3 has 16 residues.

The V and J genes are TRBV7-2 and TRBJ2-1; the match to TRBD2 covers 13 bases. The V gene's germline CDR1 is SGHTA and CDR2 FQGNSA. The CDR3 contains 16 residues. The junction had 5 bases not matched to a gene; V was cut back by 4 bases and J by 5 bases. CDR3 residues: CASSSPGLAGNNEQFF. The CDR3 bases are TGTGCCAGCAGCTCTCCGGGACTAGCGGGAAACAATGAGCAGTTCTTC.

The chain couples TRBV10-3 to TRBJ2-7; TRBD1 matches at 7 bases. The CDR3 totals 13 residues. The ends lost 6 bases at V and 2 bases at J; junction bases unmatched: 4. Germline-derived CDR1 and CDR2 are ENHRY and SYGVKD. CDR3 DNA sequence: TGTGCCATCAGAGACAGGGTTACCTACGAGCAGTACTTC. It yields the protein CAIRDRVTYEQYF.

This chain uses TRBV5-1 with TRBJ2-5; D is perhaps TRBD1 (6 bases). Germline-derived CDR1 and CDR2 are SGHRS and YFSETQ. The CDR3 contains 15 residues. The V end lost 0 bases, the J end lost 1 base, and 10 bases lay between the germline ends. This CDR3 is CASSLGTGPQETQYF. The CDR3 nucleotides are TGCGCCAGCAGCTTGGGTACAGGGCCCCAAGAGACCCAGTACTTC.